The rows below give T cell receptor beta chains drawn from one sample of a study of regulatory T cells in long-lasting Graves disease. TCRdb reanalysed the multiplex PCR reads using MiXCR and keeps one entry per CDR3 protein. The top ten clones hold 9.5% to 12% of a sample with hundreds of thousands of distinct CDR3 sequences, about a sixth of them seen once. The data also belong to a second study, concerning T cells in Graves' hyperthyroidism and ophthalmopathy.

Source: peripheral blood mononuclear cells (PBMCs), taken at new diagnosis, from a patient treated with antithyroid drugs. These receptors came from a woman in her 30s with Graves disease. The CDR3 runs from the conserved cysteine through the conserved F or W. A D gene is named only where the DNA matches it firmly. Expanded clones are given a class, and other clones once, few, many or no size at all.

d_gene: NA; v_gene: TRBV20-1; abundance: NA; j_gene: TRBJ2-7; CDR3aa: CSARDQFSAYEQYF; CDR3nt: TGCAGTGCTAGAGATCAATTTTCCGCCTACGAGCAGTACTTC
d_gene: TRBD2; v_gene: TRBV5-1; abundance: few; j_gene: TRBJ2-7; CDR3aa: CASIETSGSERNEQYF; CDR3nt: TGCGCCAGCATAGAAACTAGCGGGAGTGAGCGGAACGAGCAGTACTTC
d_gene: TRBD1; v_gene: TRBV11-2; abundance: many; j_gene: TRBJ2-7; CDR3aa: CASSLKGAYEQYF; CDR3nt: TGTGCCAGCAGCTTAAAGGGGGCGTACGAGCAGTACTTC
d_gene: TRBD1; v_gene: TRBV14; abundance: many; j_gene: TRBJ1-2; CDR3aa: CASSHGQGLGYTF; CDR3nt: TGTGCCAGCAGCCACGGACAGGGTCTGGGCTACACCTTC
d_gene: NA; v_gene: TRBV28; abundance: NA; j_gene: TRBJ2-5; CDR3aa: CASRRGVGETQYF; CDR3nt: TGTGCCAGCAGGAGAGGGGTTGGGGAGACCCAGTACTTC
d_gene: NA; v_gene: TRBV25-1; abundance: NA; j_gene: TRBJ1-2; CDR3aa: CASSERTGPYKGYTF; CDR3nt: TGTGCCAGCAGTGAAAGGACCGGGCCTTATAAAGGCTACACCTTC
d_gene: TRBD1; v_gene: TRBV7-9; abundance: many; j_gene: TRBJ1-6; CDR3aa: CASSYLQGGYNSPLHF; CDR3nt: TGTGCCAGCAGCTACTTGCAGGGGGGGTATAATTCACCCCTCCACTTT
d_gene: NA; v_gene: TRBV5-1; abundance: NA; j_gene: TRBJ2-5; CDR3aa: CASSFGTGIQETQYF; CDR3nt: TGCGCCAGCAGCTTCGGCACAGGGATCCAAGAGACCCAGTACTTC
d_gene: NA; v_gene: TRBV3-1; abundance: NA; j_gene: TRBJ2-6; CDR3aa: CASSQEGYSGANVLTF; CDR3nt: TGTGCCAGCAGCCAAGAAGGGTATTCTGGGGCCAACGTCCTGACTTTC
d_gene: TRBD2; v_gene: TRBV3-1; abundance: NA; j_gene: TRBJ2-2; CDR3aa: CASSRGSGVNTGELFF; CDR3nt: TGTGCCAGCAGCCGCGGAAGCGGGGTAAACACCGGGGAGCTGTTTTTT
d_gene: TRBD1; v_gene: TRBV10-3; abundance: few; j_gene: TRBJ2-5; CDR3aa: CAITSGTGVGETQYF; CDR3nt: TGTGCCATCACCTCCGGGACAGGGGTGGGGGAGACCCAGTACTTC
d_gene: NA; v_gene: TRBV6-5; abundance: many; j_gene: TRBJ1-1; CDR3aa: CASSFLDRMNTEAFF; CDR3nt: TGTGCCAGCAGTTTTCTAGACAGGATGAACACTGAAGCTTTCTTT
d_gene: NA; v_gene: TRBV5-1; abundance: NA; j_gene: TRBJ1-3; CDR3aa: CASSLGIGRPGNTIYF; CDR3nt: TGCGCCAGCAGCTTGGGGATTGGACGGCCTGGAAACACCATATATTTT
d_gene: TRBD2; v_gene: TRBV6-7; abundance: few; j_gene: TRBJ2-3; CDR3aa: CASSIFGLAGGPDTQYF; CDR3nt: TGTGCCAGCAGTATCTTTGGACTAGCGGGAGGGCCAGATACGCAGTATTTT
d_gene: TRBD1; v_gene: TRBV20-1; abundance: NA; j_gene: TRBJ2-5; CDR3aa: CSAPGQGSPETQYF; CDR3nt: TGCAGTGCCCCCGGACAGGGGAGCCCAGAGACCCAGTACTTC
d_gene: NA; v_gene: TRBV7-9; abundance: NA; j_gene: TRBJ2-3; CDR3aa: CASSYTSTDTQYF; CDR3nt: TGTGCCAGCAGTTATACTAGCACAGATACGCAGTATTTT
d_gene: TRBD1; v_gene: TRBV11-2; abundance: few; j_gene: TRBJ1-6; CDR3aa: CASSFRDRGSPLHF; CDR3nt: TGTGCCAGCAGCTTCCGGGACAGGGGTTCACCCCTCCACTTT
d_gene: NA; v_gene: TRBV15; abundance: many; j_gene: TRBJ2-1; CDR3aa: CATSRDRGTGNEQFF; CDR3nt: TGTGCCACCAGCAGAGATCGTGGTACTGGGAATGAGCAGTTCTTC
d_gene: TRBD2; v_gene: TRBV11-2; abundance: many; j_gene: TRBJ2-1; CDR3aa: CASSLRAGLVYNEQFF; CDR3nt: TGTGCCAGCAGCTTAAGGGCGGGACTAGTGTACAATGAGCAGTTCTTC
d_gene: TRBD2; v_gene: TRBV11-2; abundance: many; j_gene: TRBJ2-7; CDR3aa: CASSQAGGREEQYF; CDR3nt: TGTGCCAGCAGCCAAGCGGGAGGGCGTGAAGAGCAGTACTTC
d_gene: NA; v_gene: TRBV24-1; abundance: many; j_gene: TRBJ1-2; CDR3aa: CATSDSNTIYGYTF; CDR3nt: TGTGCCACCAGTGATTCTAACACCATCTATGGCTACACCTTC
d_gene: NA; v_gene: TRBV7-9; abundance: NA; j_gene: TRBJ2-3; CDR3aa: CASSGRGGSTDTQYF; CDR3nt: TGTGCCAGCAGCGGCCGGGGCGGGAGCACAGATACGCAGTATTTT
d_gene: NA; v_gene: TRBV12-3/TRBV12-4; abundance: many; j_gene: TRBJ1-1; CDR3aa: CASSLSGDTEAFF; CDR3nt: TGTGCCAGCAGCTTATCGGGGGACACTGAAGCTTTCTTT
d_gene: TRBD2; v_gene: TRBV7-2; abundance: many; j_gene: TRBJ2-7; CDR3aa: CASSLRLAGAYEQYF; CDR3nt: TGTGCCAGCAGCTTACGACTAGCGGGAGCTTACGAGCAGTACTTC
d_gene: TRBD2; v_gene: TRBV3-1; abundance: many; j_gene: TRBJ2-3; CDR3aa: CASSQGGLAGASTDTQYF; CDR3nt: TGTGCCAGCAGCCAAGGGGGACTAGCGGGGGCTAGCACAGATACGCAGTATTTT
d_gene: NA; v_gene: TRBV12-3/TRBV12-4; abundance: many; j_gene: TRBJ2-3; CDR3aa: CASSLSAITDTQYF; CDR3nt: TGTGCCAGCAGTTTATCGGCGATAACAGATACGCAGTATTTT
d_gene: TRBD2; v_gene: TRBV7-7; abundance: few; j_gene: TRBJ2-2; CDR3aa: CASSEGLAGGFAGELFF; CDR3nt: TGTGCTAGCAGCGAAGGACTAGCGGGAGGTTTCGCCGGGGAGCTGTTTTTT
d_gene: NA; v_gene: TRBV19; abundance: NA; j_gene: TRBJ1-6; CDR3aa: CASSNRGGSYNSPLHF; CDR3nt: TGTGCCAGTAGTAACCGCGGAGGCTCCTATAATTCACCCCTCCACTTT
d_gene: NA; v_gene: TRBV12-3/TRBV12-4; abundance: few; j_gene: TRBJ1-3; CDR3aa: CASSTHPGGGGNTIYF; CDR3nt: TGTGCCAGCAGTACCCATCCCGGGGGCGGAGGAAACACCATATATTTT
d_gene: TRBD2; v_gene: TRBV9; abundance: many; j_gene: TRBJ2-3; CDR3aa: CASSPYPLREGRTDTQYF; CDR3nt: TGTGCCAGCAGCCCATACCCCCTGCGGGAGGGGAGGACAGATACGCAGTATTTT
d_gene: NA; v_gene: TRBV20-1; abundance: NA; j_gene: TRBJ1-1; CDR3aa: CSARLGVGTEAFF; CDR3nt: TGCAGTGCTAGACTAGGGGTAGGCACTGAAGCTTTCTTT
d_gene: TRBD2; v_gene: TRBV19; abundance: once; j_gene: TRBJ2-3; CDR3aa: CASSGRHSGSLDTQYF; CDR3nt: TGTGCCAGTAGTGGGCGGCACAGCGGGAGTCTGGATACGCAGTATTTT
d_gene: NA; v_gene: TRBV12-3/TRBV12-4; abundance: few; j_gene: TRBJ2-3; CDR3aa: CASSLMWGTDTQYF; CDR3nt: TGTGCCAGCAGTTTAATGTGGGGCACAGATACGCAGTATTTT
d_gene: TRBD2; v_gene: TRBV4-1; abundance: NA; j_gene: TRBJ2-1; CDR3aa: CASSQAGTSAYNEQFF; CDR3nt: TGCGCCAGCAGCCAAGCGGGGACTAGCGCATACAATGAGCAGTTCTTC
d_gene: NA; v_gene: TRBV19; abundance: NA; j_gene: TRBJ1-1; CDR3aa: CASSISGVPEAFF; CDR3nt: TGTGCCAGTAGTATTTCAGGGGTTCCTGAAGCTTTCTTT
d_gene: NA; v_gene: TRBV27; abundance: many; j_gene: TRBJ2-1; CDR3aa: CASKGGVDEQFF; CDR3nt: TGTGCCAGCAAAGGGGGAGTGGATGAGCAGTTCTTC
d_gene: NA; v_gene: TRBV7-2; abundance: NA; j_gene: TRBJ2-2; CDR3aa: CASSFGLTNTGELFF; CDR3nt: TGTGCCAGCAGCTTTGGACTGACGAACACCGGGGAGCTGTTTTTT
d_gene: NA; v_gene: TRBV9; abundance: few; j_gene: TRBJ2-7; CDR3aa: CASSAHGTQGSYEQYF; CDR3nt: TGTGCCAGCAGCGCCCACGGGACTCAAGGTTCCTACGAGCAGTACTTC
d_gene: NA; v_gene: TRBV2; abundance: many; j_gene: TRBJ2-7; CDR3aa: CASIQSPYEQYF; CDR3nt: TGTGCCAGCATCCAAAGCCCCTACGAGCAGTACTTC
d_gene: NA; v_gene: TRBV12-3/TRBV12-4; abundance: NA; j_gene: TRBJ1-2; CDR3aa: CASSSFNVINYGYTF; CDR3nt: TGTGCCAGCAGTTCCTTCAATGTAATTAACTATGGCTACACCTTC
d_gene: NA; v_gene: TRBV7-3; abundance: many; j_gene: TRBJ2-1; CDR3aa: CASSLPGLINEQFF; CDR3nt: TGTGCCAGCAGCTTACCGGGACTGATCAATGAGCAGTTCTTC
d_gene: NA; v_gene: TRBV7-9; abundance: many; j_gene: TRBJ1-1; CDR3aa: CASSPRTINTEAFF; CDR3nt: TGTGCCAGCAGCCCGCGGACAATTAACACTGAAGCTTTCTTT
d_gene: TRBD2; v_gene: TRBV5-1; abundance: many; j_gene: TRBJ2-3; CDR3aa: CASSPRTSGSTDTQYF; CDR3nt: TGCGCCAGCAGCCCTCGGACTAGCGGGAGTACAGATACGCAGTATTTT
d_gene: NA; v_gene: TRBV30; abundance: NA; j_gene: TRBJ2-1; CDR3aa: CAWSVRRDQTYNEQFF; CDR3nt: TGTGCCTGGAGTGTACGGCGGGACCAAACCTACAATGAGCAGTTCTTC
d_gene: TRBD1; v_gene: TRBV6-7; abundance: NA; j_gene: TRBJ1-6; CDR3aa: CASSRYRGHVPGQGNSPLHF; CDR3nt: TGTGCCAGCAGTCGATACAGGGGCCACGTGCCGGGACAGGGTAATTCACCCCTCCACTTT
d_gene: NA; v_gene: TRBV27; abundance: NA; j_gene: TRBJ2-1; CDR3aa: CASSLTSYINEQFF; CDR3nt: TGTGCCAGCAGTTTAACCTCCTATATCAATGAGCAGTTCTTC
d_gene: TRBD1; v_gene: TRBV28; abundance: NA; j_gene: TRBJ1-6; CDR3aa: CASLSWTGNNSPPHF; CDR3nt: TGTGCCAGCCTGTCTTGGACAGGCAATAATTCACCCCCCCACTTT
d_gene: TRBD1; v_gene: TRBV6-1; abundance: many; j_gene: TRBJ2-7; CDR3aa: CASSGTGLSYEQYF; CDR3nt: TGTGCCAGCTCCGGGACAGGGTTGTCCTACGAGCAGTACTTC
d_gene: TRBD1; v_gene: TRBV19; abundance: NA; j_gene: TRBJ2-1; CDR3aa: CASSFKTGSSYNEQFF; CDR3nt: TGTGCCAGTAGTTTCAAGACAGGGAGCTCCTACAATGAGCAGTTCTTC